One sample yielded the 12 T cell receptor beta chains listed below, sequenced in a study of identical twins. TCRdb re-derived calls from the 5' RACE reads in MiXCR, one entry per CDR3 protein. The sample holds some 900,000 distinct CDR3 sequences, about 12% seen once. These data are also associated with another study on yellow fever vaccine responses in identical twins.

Sequences were obtained from PBMCs. These receptors all stem from a woman younger than 35 in good health.

This clonotype was observed a few times. V is TRBV20-1 and J is TRBJ2-1; 10 bases are shared with TRBD1. CDR1 is DFQATT and CDR2 is SNEGSKA in the germline V gene (reference sequence). J was trimmed by 2 bases and V by 4 bases; bases with no gene match: 11. The CDR3 has 17 residues. Written as DNA, the CDR3 is TGCAGTGCTATAACCTCGGGACAGGGGTTCACCTACAATGAGCAGTTCTTC. Protein: CSAITSGQGFTYNEQFF.

CDR3 DNA sequence: TGTGCCAGCAGTTACTTGGCTCCCAGACCCGGGGAGCTGTTTTTT. It is translated as CASSYLAPRPGELFF. The rearrangement joins TRBV6-5 to TRBJ2-2; D not certain. Germline lookup yields CDR1 MNHEY and CDR2 SVGAGI. Trimming took off 1 base at V and 6 bases at J, with 12 bases between the two ends. The CDR3 covers 15 residues.

This clonotype was counted between two and nine times. The rearrangement links TRBV6-5 to TRBJ2-3; 8 bases are shared with TRBD1. Germline CDR1 MNHEY, CDR2 SVGAGI. There are 16 residues in the CDR3. V lost 0 bases, J lost 2 bases, and 4 bases stayed unmatched. This CDR3 is CASSYSLRGPTDTQYF. The CDR3 nucleotides read TGTGCCAGCAGTTACTCGCTCAGGGGGCCCACAGATACGCAGTATTTT.

This rearrangement joins TRBV4-2 to TRBJ2-3; D may be TRBD2 (5 bases). The CDR3 length is 16 residues. Germline V gene sequence: CDR1 LGHNA, CDR2 YNFKEQ. Deletions cut 0 bases from V and 6 bases from J, with 16 bases between. The CDR3 protein is CASSQEVPSRGDTQYF. The CDR3 DNA reads TGTGCCAGCAGCCAAGAGGTTCCTAGCAGAGGGGATACGCAGTATTTT.

V gene TRBV6-1 combines with J gene TRBJ1-1; TRBD1 matches 7 bases. The CDR3 spans 17 residues. In germline, CDR1 is MNHNS, CDR2 SASEGT. Trimming took 6 bases from V and 3 from J; bases not matched to a gene: 16. CDR3 sequence: CASRPSSKGARDTEAFF. The CDR3 DNA follows: TGTGCCAGCAGGCCCTCTTCCAAGGGGGCTCGTGACACTGAAGCTTTCTTT.

This clonotype occurred a few times. V and J are TRBV15 and TRBJ1-1, with 8 bases fitting TRBD1. Trimming took 0 bases from V and 3 from J; bases not matched to a gene: 9. Looked up from germline, CDR1 is LNHNV and CDR2 is YYDKDF (reference sequence). This CDR3 spans 17 amino acids. The CDR3 DNA reads as TGTGCCACCAGCAGAGACCAAAGACAGGGGTGGGACACTGAAGCTTTCTTT. Protein sequence: CATSRDQRQGWDTEAFF.

The table lists this clonotype with a few counts. The chain has TRBV4-1 and TRBJ2-1; 8 nucleotides match TRBD1. The CDR3 consists of 17 residues. The ends lost 1 base at V and 7 bases at J; junction bases unmatched: 12. The germline V gene has CDR1 MGHRA and CDR2 YSYEKL. CDR3 sequence: CASSQGPGGGIDNEQFF. The CDR3 DNA reads TGCGCCAGCAGCCAAGGTCCAGGGGGCGGAATAGATAATGAGCAGTTCTTC.

The chain has TRBV6-4 and TRBJ2-2; 12 bases map to TRBD2. The CDR3 covers 17 residues. The germline V gene encodes CDR1 MRHNA and CDR2 SNTAGT. The junction had 10 bases not matched to a gene; V was cut back by 6 bases and J by 5 bases. Here the CDR3 DNA reads TGTGCCAGCAGCCTTGAGACTAGCGGGAGTGAGACCGGGGAGCTGTTTTTT. This codes for CASSLETSGSETGELFF.

This clonotype was counted many times. This chain uses TRBV12-3 or TRBV12-4 with TRBJ2-2, with 11 positions matching TRBD1. Germline trimming cut 3 bases from V and 3 bases from J; bases unmatched to any gene: 6. The CDR3 runs to 17 residues. The CDR3 loop is CASSFRRDRGYTGELFF. The CDR3 nucleotides read TGTGCCAGCAGTTTTCGTCGGGACAGGGGGTACACCGGGGAGCTGTTTTTT.

This clonotype was observed at least ten times. The rearrangement uses TRBV12-5 and TRBJ2-1; unclear D gene. Germline V gene data show CDR1 as LGHNT and CDR2 as FRNRAP. V was trimmed by 0 bases and J by 8 bases, leaving 5 bases between them. The CDR3 sequence is 12 residues long. CDR3: CASGLVRYEQFF. In nucleotides, the CDR3 is TGTGCTAGTGGTTTGGTACGGTATGAGCAGTTCTTC. The full variable domain, in which reference TRBV12-5 and TRBJ2-1 provide the parts outside the CDR3, is DARVTQTPRHKVTEMGQEVTMRCQPILGHNTVFWYRQTMMQGLELLAYFRNRAPLDDSGMPKDRFSAEMPDATLATLKIQPSEPRDSAVYFCASGLVRYEQFFGPGTRLTVL.

This clonotype was picked up a small number of times. The chain carries TRBV16 and TRBJ2-2; unclear D gene. The V and J ends lost 2 bases and 2 bases respectively, with 9 bases between them. From germline, CDR1 is KGHSY and CDR2 FQNENV. CDR3 size: 15 residues. The CDR3 nucleotides read TGTGCCAGCAGCCAAGATGCAGGAAACACCGGGGAGCTGTTTTTT. Translation gives CASSQDAGNTGELFF.

This chain uses TRBV10-3 with TRBJ1-6; D remains unclear. CDR3 size: 13 residues. The germline gives CDR1 ENHRY, CDR2 SYGVKD. V was shortened by 3 bases and J by 5 bases, with 5 bases between the two germline ends. The CDR3: CAISDHDNSPLHF. CDR3 nucleotide sequence: TGTGCCATCAGTGATCACGATAATTCACCCCTCCACTTT.